These 25 T cell receptor beta chains share one sample of origin, sequenced in a study of T cells after yellow fever vaccination. TCRdb processed the 5' RACE reads anew with MiXCR; each CDR3 protein has one entry. The data contain hundreds of thousands of distinct CDR3 sequences, 9% to 15% of them singletons. The source material was PBMCs, sampled on the day of the yellow fever booster vaccination. The receptor set was obtained from a man younger than 45 who received the YFV17D yellow fever vaccine.

The chain carries TRBV4-3 and TRBJ2-5; no reliable D call. V dropped 9 bases and J dropped 6 bases, with 11 bases sitting between them. Germline CDR1 is LGHNA and CDR2 is YSLEER. The CDR3 is 11 amino acids. The CDR3 sequence is CARNPMKTQYF. The CDR3 DNA is TGCGCCAGGAACCCCATGAAGACCCAGTACTTC.

This clonotype has only a few counts. This chain joins TRBV11-3 and TRBJ2-1; no firm D call. The V gene lost 0 bases and the J gene lost 0 bases, with 9 bases spanning the gap. CDR1 and CDR2 from the germline V gene are SGHNT and YENEEA. The CDR3 extends over 16 amino acids. CDR3 amino acids: CASSLDYSSSYNEQFF. CDR3 bases: TGTGCCAGCAGCTTAGATTATTCAAGCTCCTACAATGAGCAGTTCTTC.

This clonotype was seen only a few times. The chain is built from TRBV20-1 and TRBJ2-5; D uncertain. V gave up 0 bases and J gave up 5 bases, with 13 bases separating them. Germline V gene lookup returns CDR1 DFQATT and CDR2 SNEGSKA (reference sequence). The CDR3 is 14 residues long. The CDR3 sequence: CSARDRMGRETQYF. The CDR3 region has the DNA TGCAGTGCTAGAGATCGGATGGGCCGGGAGACCCAGTACTTC.

The genes are TRBV15 and TRBJ1-2; D unresolved. The CDR3 totals 12 residues. Between the trimmed V and J ends, which lost 1 base and 8 bases, there was a span of 8 bases. From germline, CDR1 is LNHNV and CDR2 YYDKDF (reference sequence). The CDR3 DNA follows: TGTGCCACCAGCAGAGGGTGGGAGGGCTACACCTTC. Translating it yields CATSRGWEGYTF.

About this clonotype: One junction end does not reproduce the germline sequence, and a read error may be involved. The J gene is TRBJ2-5, the V gene TRBV18; D is unresolved. The CDR3 runs to 14 residues. Germline V gene data show CDR1 as KGHSH and CDR2 as LQKENI. The CDR3 sequence is CASSPPWDPLLVHF. CDR3 bases: TGTGCCAGCTCACCACCATGGGATCCCTTATTGGTTCACTTC.

This clonotype turned up a few times. The CDR3 DNA follows: TGCAGTGCTAGTCTTGCGGGGGGGCCACAAAGGAGTGAGCAGTTCTTC. It specifies CSASLAGGPQRSEQFF. The V call is TRBV20-1, the J call TRBJ2-1; 9 bases map to TRBD2. The V gene's germline CDR1 is DFQATT and CDR2 SNEGSKA (reference sequence). This CDR3 comprises 16 residues. The V gene end was trimmed by 3 bases and the J gene end by 9 bases; junction bases not matched to a gene: 15.

In the case of this clonotype: Because it lacks the conserved phenylalanine or tryptophan at the end, this CDR3 is likely a read error. The J gene is TRBJ2-7, the V gene TRBV7-6; a weak D match, TRBD1 (5 bases). Germline V gene lookup returns CDR1 SGHVS and CDR2 FNYEAQ. V was clipped by 5 bases and J by 3 bases, with 17 bases between them. The CDR3 is 15 residues long. Here the CDR3 DNA reads TGTGCCAGCAGCCCTACAGGAGCCGCTAACTACGAGCAGTACTAC. As protein: CASSPTGAANYEQYY.

The V call is TRBV3-1, the J call TRBJ2-2; 9 nucleotides agree with TRBD2. The V and J ends lost 8 bases and 4 bases, in that order; junction bases with no gene match: 5. The length of the CDR3 is 14 residues. In germline, CDR1 is LGHDT, CDR2 YNNKEL (reference sequence). CDR3 in DNA: TGTGCCAGCGCGGGAGGGCCCAGCACCGGGGAGCTGTTTTTT. Amino acids: CASAGGPSTGELFF.

The DNA of the CDR3 is TGTGCCAGCAGCCTCTGGGGAGATAACACAGATACGCAGTATTTT. This gives the protein CASSLWGDNTDTQYF. The genes are TRBV13 and TRBJ2-3; D possibly corresponds to TRBD2 (5 bases). The V and J ends lost 5 bases and 2 bases respectively, with 14 bases between them. The germline V gene encodes CDR1 PRHDT and CDR2 FYEKMQ (reference sequence). The CDR3 sequence is 15 residues long.

V usage is TRBV19 and J usage is TRBJ1-6; TRBD1 is a possible D gene (5 bases). Germline CDR1 is LNHDA and CDR2 is SQIVND (reference sequence). Trimming cost V 8 bases and J 5 bases, with 10 bases left between them. This CDR3 spans 13 amino acids. The CDR3 coding sequence is TGTGCCAGTGGGGACGGTAATAATTCACCCCTCCACTTT. This gives the protein CASGDGNNSPLHF.

V gene TRBV7-2 combines with J gene TRBJ2-7, with D maybe TRBD1 (7 bases). V lost 4 bases and J 2 bases, leaving 18 bases between the germline ends. The germline V gene encodes CDR1 SGHTA and CDR2 FQGNSA. The CDR3 extends over 16 amino acids. Written as DNA, the CDR3 is TGTGCCAGCAGCTGGAGGGGGCGGGAACGGACCTACGAGCAGTACTTC. Amino acids: CASSWRGRERTYEQYF.

CDR3 residues: CASSYRDTSYEQYF. DNA of the CDR3: TGTGCCAGCAGTTACCGGGACACCTCCTACGAGCAGTACTTC. The rearrangement uses TRBV6-2 or TRBV6-3 and TRBJ2-7; D possibly corresponds to TRBD1 (6 bases). The V end was cut by 2 bases, the J end by 0 bases, with 8 bases between. Germline assignment: CDR1 MNHEY and CDR2 SVGEGT. There are 14 residues in the CDR3.

This clonotype was detected only a few times. The rearrangement links TRBV28 to TRBJ2-7, with TRBD2 matching over 9 bases. The CDR3 covers 14 residues. The V gene end was trimmed by 8 bases and the J gene end by 4 bases; junction bases not matched to a gene: 9. Germline V gene data show CDR1 as MDHEN and CDR2 as SYDVKM. For the CDR3, the DNA is TGTGCCAGCGGGGCCCTAACTAGCGGGTACGAGCAGTACTTC. Encoded protein: CASGALTSGYEQYF.

This clonotype has a handful of counts. The chain joins TRBV2 to TRBJ1-5; 12 bases are shared with TRBD1. The V gene end was trimmed by 6 bases and the J gene end by 6 bases; junction bases not matched to a gene: 6. CDR1 and CDR2 from the germline V gene are SNHLY and FYNNEI. CDR3 length equals 15 residues. The CDR3 spells CASSGTGGAGQPQHF. The CDR3 nucleotides are TGTGCCAGCAGCGGGACAGGGGGCGCCGGTCAGCCCCAGCATTTT.

The V call is TRBV12-3 or TRBV12-4, the J call TRBJ2-1; TRBD2 matches at 9 bases. Trimming at V came to 7 bases and at J to 7 bases, leaving 23 bases not matched to a gene. The CDR3 runs 19 residues. The CDR3 coding sequence is TGTGCCAGCATACTCGGCGGGGGGCGGGAGGGATTCCGGTTGAATGAGCAGTTCTTC. It specifies CASILGGGREGFRLNEQFF.

Only a few counts were recorded for this clonotype. V is TRBV20-1 and J is TRBJ2-1; 10 positions agree with TRBD2. The V and J ends lost 4 bases and 4 bases, in that order; junction bases with no gene match: 7. The CDR3 is made up of 15 amino acids. In germline, CDR1 is DFQATT, CDR2 SNEGSKA (reference sequence). CDR3 sequence: CSAIISGRSYNEQFF. CDR3 nucleotides: TGCAGTGCTATTATTAGCGGGAGGTCTTACAATGAGCAGTTCTTC.

The chain uses TRBV7-9 and TRBJ1-5, with D possibly being TRBD1 (6 bases). This CDR3 spans 15 amino acids. CDR1 is SEHNR and CDR2 is FQNEAQ in the germline V gene (reference sequence). The V end lost 0 bases, the J end lost 4 bases, and 10 bases lay between the germline ends. This chain's CDR3 is CASSLAGAVNQPQHF. The DNA of the CDR3 is TGTGCCAGCAGCTTAGCGGGGGCTGTGAATCAGCCCCAGCATTTT.

The chain recombines TRBV6-5 with TRBJ2-3, with TRBD2 as a possible D gene (5 bases). Trimming cost V 6 bases and J 7 bases, with 11 bases left between them. The V gene's germline CDR1 is MNHEY and CDR2 SVGAGI. The CDR3 totals 12 residues. The CDR3 nucleotides are TGTGCCAGCAGCCCCGAGGGCAATACGCAGTATTTT. Translating it yields CASSPEGNTQYF.

The table lists this clonotype with many counts. The chain has TRBV10-1 and TRBJ2-2; TRBD1 aligns across 8 bases. This CDR3 has 13 amino acids. The V gene's germline CDR1 is WNHNN and CDR2 SYGVQD (reference sequence). Trimming took 9 bases from V and 5 from J; bases not matched to a gene: 5. CDR3 residues: CASSQGGTGELFF. CDR3 DNA sequence: TGCGCCAGTTCACAGGGGGGAACCGGGGAGCTGTTTTTT.

This clonotype appeared many times. The chain links TRBV7-2 to TRBJ1-4; D perhaps matches TRBD1 (5 bases). V was clipped by 1 base and J by 5 bases, with 11 bases between them. Germline V gives CDR1 SGHTA, CDR2 FQGNSA. The CDR3 contains 15 residues. The CDR3: CASSLVGTQNEKLFF. The CDR3 DNA is TGTGCCAGCAGCTTAGTTGGGACGCAAAATGAAAAACTGTTTTTT.

With respect to this clonotype: A much larger clone differs from this one at a single base, so this may be a read error. This chain connects TRBV29-1 to TRBJ2-4; D unclear. The germline V gene encodes CDR1 SQVTM and CDR2 ANQGSEA. The CDR3 is 17 amino acids. The CDR3, as DNA: TGCAGCGCCGCTGGCAGAGATAAGGTTTCTACCAATAACATTCAGTACTTC. Its protein is CSAAGRDKVSTNNIQYF.

This clonotype turned up a few times. V usage is TRBV12-3 or TRBV12-4 and J usage is TRBJ2-7; the match to TRBD1 covers 8 bases. The CDR3 sequence is 15 residues long. The junction had 7 bases not matched to a gene; V was cut back by 4 bases and J by 2 bases. CDR3 DNA sequence: TGTGCCAGCAGTTCGTCCGGGACAGGACCCTACGAGCAGTACTTC. Protein sequence: CASSSSGTGPYEQYF.

This clonotype was seen a handful of times. DNA for the CDR3: TGTGCCAGCAGCTCGGACAGGGGCGACGAGCAGTACTTC. Its protein is CASSSDRGDEQYF. V is TRBV5-6 and J is TRBJ2-7; 9 nucleotides line up with TRBD1. This CDR3 contains 13 residues. V trimming: 3 bases; J trimming: 5 bases; junction bases outside the gene matches: 3. The germline CDR1 and CDR2 sequences are SGHDT and YYEEEE.

This clonotype was seen more than once but under ten times. V usage is TRBV7-8 and J usage is TRBJ2-4; D possibly uses TRBD1 or TRBD2 (5 bases each). Germline V gives CDR1 SGHVS, CDR2 FQNEAQ. The CDR3 covers 15 residues. V was pared by 1 base and J by 6 bases, with 13 bases between. The CDR3 sequence is CASSLDGGRGNIQYF. In DNA, the CDR3 is TGTGCCAGCAGCTTAGATGGGGGTAGGGGAAACATTCAGTACTTC.

This chain uses TRBV28 with TRBJ2-3; the match to TRBD1 covers 7 bases. J gave up 2 bases and V 6 bases, and 11 bases lay outside the gene matches. The CDR3 has 16 residues. The germline CDR1 and CDR2 sequences are MDHEN and SYDVKM. The CDR3 DNA follows: TGTGCCAGCAGCCAAAGGGACAGACGAATCACAGATACGCAGTATTTT. Protein product: CASSQRDRRITDTQYF.